This TCR beta chain was identified in a study of control samples from healthy donors and cancer patients. Sequencing was performed with immunoSEQ multiplex PCR; in TCRdb, only in-frame clones are kept and a portion is missing. The sample records around 200,000 clones, 85% to 95% being singletons. Losses at the gene ends were 4 bases for V and 6 bases for J; bases not matched to a gene: 2. The CDR3 sequence is 13 residues long. Per germline, CDR1 MGHRA and CDR2 YSYEKL. This sequence originates from a man between 18 and 29 years old in good health. Sequenced: blood. V and J are TRBV4-1 and TRBJ2-1, with 8 bases fitting TRBD1. CDR3 sequence (DNA): TGCGCCAGCAGCCGCGGACAGGGCAATGAGCAGTTCTTC. As protein: CASSRGQGNEQFF.